Here is one T cell receptor beta chain with its context. Its target is unknown. Looked up from germline, CDR1 is MNHEY and CDR2 is SMNVEV (reference sequence). This CDR3 comprises 16 residues. V was pared by 5 bases and J by 8 bases, with 24 bases between. Researchers took blood at baseline, on cycle 4 day 1, and on cycle 7 day 1. The source of the sample is a study of OX40 agonist ivuxolimab in advanced cancers. Across the study: Those treated in dose escalation had hepatocellular carcinoma, melanoma, renal cell cancer or head and neck cancer.

Sequencing used immunoSEQ multiplex PCR; TCRdb keeps in-frame clones, though not all of them. Of about 71,000 clones in the sample, around 94% were seen once. Overall study findings and caveats: Partial responders treated at 0.1-3.0 mg/kg exhibited clonal expansion among the lowest measured. Circulating CD4+ and CD8+ T cells showed clonal expansion by week 6 at 0.1 to 3.0 mg/kg.

The specimen was CD4+ or CD8+ T cells sorted from blood, collected in a trial of the OX40 agonist ivuxolimab. The chain uses TRBV27 and TRBJ1-1; possibly TRBD1 for D (6 bases). The receptor comes from an adult with an advanced solid tumor such as melanoma, head and neck, liver or kidney cancer. For the CDR3, the DNA is TGTGCCAGCAGTGAATTCGGACAGCGGACGCGTGGGGAAGCTTTCTTT. It codes for CASSEFGQRTRGEAFF.